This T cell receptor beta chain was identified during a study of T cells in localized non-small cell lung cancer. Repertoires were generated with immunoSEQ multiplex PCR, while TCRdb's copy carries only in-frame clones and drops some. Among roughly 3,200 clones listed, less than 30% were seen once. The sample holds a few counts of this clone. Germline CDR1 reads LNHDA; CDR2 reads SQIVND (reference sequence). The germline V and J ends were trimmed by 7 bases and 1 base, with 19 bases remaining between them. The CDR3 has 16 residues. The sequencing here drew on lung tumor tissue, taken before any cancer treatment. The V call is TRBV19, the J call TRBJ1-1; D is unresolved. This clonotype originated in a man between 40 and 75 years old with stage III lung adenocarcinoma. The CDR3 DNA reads TGTGCCAGTACGACGACGTCAGGACGGTGGAACACTGAAGCTTTCTTT. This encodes CASTTTSGRWNTEAFF.